The clone carrying this T cell receptor (beta chain) was recorded at least ten times. Reverse transcription used about 510 ng RNA and constant-region primers for alpha and beta. Separate chain-specific third strand synthesis with multiplexing indices produced the alpha and beta libraries. TCRdb reprocessed the 5' RACE reads with MiXCR, giving one entry per CDR3 protein. The sample has approximately 9,700 distinct CDR3 sequences, over 4.5% seen once. The data were taken from a study of HIV-infected patients and healthy controls. Germline V lookup: CDR1 MNHEY, CDR2 SVGEGT. The V gene end was trimmed by 6 bases and the J gene end by 1 base; junction bases not matched to a gene: 3. This CDR3 has 14 residues. No cell fractionation was done, so the repertoire covers all unsorted peripheral blood T cells.

The sample in question was blood, obtained before antiretroviral therapy. The clonotype was recovered from an adult with HIV infection. The rearrangement uses TRBV6-2 or TRBV6-3 and TRBJ2-7; 10 bases are a match to TRBD2. DNA for the CDR3: TGTGCCAGCAGAGGACTAGCGGAATCCTACGAGCAGTACTTC. Protein sequence: CASRGLAESYEQYF.